The subject of this entry is one T cell receptor (beta chain). This clonotype was picked up many times. No cognate antigen has been identified for it. There are no base qualities to consult, and no much larger clone falls within one base. The data originate from a study of T cells after yellow fever vaccination (dated by TCRdb to between 2018 and 2020). Concerning the study at large: The SMART-Seq v4 Ultra Low Input RNA kit was used to prepare libraries from fractions with low cell numbers. Bulk TCR alpha and beta repertoires were sequenced longitudinally to track T-cell clones before and after primary and booster YFV17D yellow fever vaccination. Two healthy male donors, one aged 18 to 29 and one aged 30 to 39 years, were included in the cohort. Blood was drawn at multiple timepoints before and after primary and secondary immunization, with bulk PBMC replicates and cell subsets isolated.

Findings and caveats that apply to the study as a whole: Because abundant contaminating clonotypes from the bulk population could be contained in FACS-sorted repertoires, computational filtering was required. Because the study included only a couple of donors, the extent to which the findings can be generalized is limited. Compared with the primary T-cell response, the secondary T-cell response was faster but weaker, reaching its peak on day 5 rather than on day 15. A small share of clonotypes was detected in both CD4 and CD8 compartments, with the overlap likely arising from convergent recombination. After the booster, most of the clones that had expanded following primary vaccination were detected again (approximately 96% of CD4 and roughly 88% of CD8), which suggests that memory was broadly maintained.

TCR cDNA was made using 5'RACE template switching, a step that added a universal primer site and unique molecular identifiers. Priming for cDNA synthesis came from both the TCR alpha and TCR beta constant segments. Library amplification used two PCR steps, and the second PCR step added sample barcodes and sequencing adapters. Sequencing of libraries was done on Illumina HiSeq 2500 (2x100 bp) or NovaSeq (2x150 bp). From the authors' description of their analysis: Demultiplexing of reads and collapsing into UMI consensus sequences were performed with MIGEC, and V(D)J alignment was carried out with MiXCR. Clonotypes responding to the vaccine were identified with edgeR on replicate PBMC samples, with the criteria of FDR below 0.01 and a log2 fold change above 5 up to day 15. Each bulk clonotype received a CD4 or CD8 identity based on whether the sequenced CD4 or CD8 repertoire contained that clonotype at higher abundance. TCRdb reprocessing: public reads trimmed at Q25 with fastp, clones called with MiXCR, in-frame beta chains kept. Under each unique CDR3 protein, matching rows form one entry showing the most common genes and DNA. The V and J calls and clone size come from TCRdb's table, not from the authors' own analysis. The table for this sample lists under 600,000 distinct CDR3 sequences; around a fifth of them were counted only once. Together, the top ten hold about a sixth of the sample.

The treatment or condition label on this specimen signifies: live attenuated yellow fever vaccine strain. At every blood-draw timepoint, two biological replicates of bulk PBMCs were collected. A standard Ficoll-Paque protocol was used to isolate PBMCs from peripheral blood. TriZol was used to extract RNA from bulk PBMCs, from CD4 and CD8 fractions, and from dextramer-positive and dextramer-negative fractions. Including cysteine and phenylalanine, the CDR3 has 12 amino acids. The CDR3 DNA has 36 bases and is translated from base 1. The CDR1 and CDR2 encoded by the germline V gene are SNHLY and FYNNEI. Trimming takes 6 bases from V and 1 base from J, and the germline ends sit 6 bases apart.

This TCR derives from a man between 18 and 35 years old who received the YFV17D yellow fever vaccine. The chain is assembled from TRBV2 and TRBJ1-1; too little of a D gene remains to name it. The specimen was PBMCs, collected approximately 20 days after the first yellow fever vaccination. The CDR3 amino acid sequence is: CASRRANTEAFF. Read as DNA, the sequence is TGTGCCAGCAGACGGGCGAACACTGAAGCTTTCTTT.